This TCR beta chain emerged from a study of Graves' ophthalmopathy and Graves' hyperthyroidism. About the study: Hyperthyroidism showing no ophthalmopathy within 18 months of follow-up was stable. Study-level results: Most expanded clonotypes in thyroid above 0.001 frequency also showed up in blood.

RNA transcripts were the source from which TCR beta CDR3 regions were amplified. Investigators did first-round RT-PCR with HTBI primers, then second-round multiplex PCR. TCRdb processed the multiplex PCR reads anew with MiXCR; each CDR3 protein has one entry. The table includes 580,000 or so distinct CDR3 sequences, approximately 35% detected once. V lost 5 bases and J lost 2, with 12 bases in between. This CDR3 is built from 14 residues. With respect to this clonotype: The antigen is not known.

This receptor was obtained from an adult man with Graves' hyperthyroidism. The sequenced sample was peripheral blood or thyroid tissue (not recorded which). This chain joins TRBV12-3 or TRBV12-4 and TRBJ1-2; weak D call: TRBD1 (6 bases). The CDR3 DNA sequence: TGTGCCAGCAGTCTGAGGACAGTCAACTATGGCTACACCTTC. Translating gives CASSLRTVNYGYTF.